This TCR beta chain was documented in a study of blood T cell repertoires in COVID-19. About the study: Some COVID-19 samples were acute and others convalescent; all came from the United States, Italy and Spain. The cDNA or gDNA used as material had been derived from T cells, B-cell-depleted T cells, or PBMCs.

The protocol was immunoSEQ multiplex PCR, while the TCRdb copy is restricted to in-frame clones and leaves out a portion. Of around 130,000 clones in the sample, 90% were seen once. The germline V gene encodes CDR1 SGHVS and CDR2 FQNEAQ. This CDR3 contains 15 residues. Trimming cost V 1 base and J 4 bases, with 13 bases left between them. V usage is TRBV7-8 and J usage is TRBJ1-2; no clear D gene. This TCR derives from a man aged 55 to 70 with COVID-19, enrolled during active disease. Sequenced sample: peripheral blood. The CDR3 DNA reads TGTGCCAGCAGCTTAGAAGGAGATATGGGCTATGGCTACACCTTC. Translation: CASSLEGDMGYGYTF.